Following are 32 T cell receptor beta chains from one sample sequenced in a study of cytomegalovirus exposure and HLA in healthy donors. The PCR used 60 Vbeta and 13 Jbeta primers. Some clones are missing from TCRdb's copy, which holds only in-frame ones; the method was immunoSEQ multiplex PCR. This repertoire includes tens of thousands of clones. The sample taken for sequencing was PBMCs. Receptors originate from a young woman in good health and CMV-seronegative.

The chain carries TRBV4-1 and TRBJ1-1, with TRBD1 as a possible D gene (6 bases). The germline V gene encodes CDR1 MGHRA and CDR2 YSYEKL. V was pared by 5 bases and J by 5 bases, with 12 bases between. There are 13 residues in the CDR3. The CDR3 DNA follows: TGCGCCAGCAGCGCGCAGGGGAAGACTGAAGCTTTCTTT. Its translation is CASSAQGKTEAFF.

The gene calls are TRBV7-3 and TRBJ2-7; 7 nucleotides match TRBD2. The CDR3 has 14 residues. CDR1 and CDR2 from the germline V gene are SGHTA and FQGTGA. The J segment lost 5 bases and the V segment lost 1 base, leaving 5 bases of the junction unmatched. CDR3 residues: CASSLMAGEDEQYF. The CDR3 region has the DNA TGTGCCAGCAGCTTAATGGCGGGAGAAGACGAGCAGTACTTC.

The gene calls are TRBV20-1 and TRBJ1-1, with D maybe TRBD1 (6 bases). The germline V gene encodes CDR1 DFQATT and CDR2 SNEGSKA (reference sequence). V lost 5 bases, J lost 8 bases, and 9 bases lay in between. This CDR3 contains 10 residues. This CDR3 is CSARQGEAFF. CDR3 nucleotide sequence: TGCAGTGCTCGCCAGGGGGAAGCTTTCTTT.

The chain uses TRBV6-5 and TRBJ1-1, with 7 bases identical to TRBD1. Germline CDR1 is MNHEY and CDR2 is SVGAGI. The CDR3 totals 13 residues. J lost 0 bases, V lost 6 bases, and 1 base had no gene match. CDR3 nucleotide sequence: TGTGCCAGCAGGACAGGGATGAACACTGAAGCTTTCTTT. Translation gives CASRTGMNTEAFF.

The chain couples TRBV7-3 to TRBJ2-1; 10 nucleotides agree with TRBD2. Germline trimming cut 5 bases from V and 5 bases from J; bases unmatched to any gene: 6. Germline assignment: CDR1 SGHTA and CDR2 FQGTGA. CDR3 length: 15 amino acids. The DNA of the CDR3 is TGTGCCAGCAGCCCCCTAGCGGGAGTTAACAATGAGCAGTTCTTC. It yields the protein CASSPLAGVNNEQFF.

The gene calls are TRBV4-3 and TRBJ1-1; 10 bases fit TRBD1. V was pared by 3 bases and J by 0 bases, with 4 bases of the junction left unmatched. From germline, CDR1 is LGHNA and CDR2 YSLEER. The CDR3 loop spans 16 amino acids. CDR3 bases: TGCGCCAGCAGCCAGGACAGGGGGTACATGAACACTGAAGCTTTCTTT. This encodes CASSQDRGYMNTEAFF.

This rearrangement joins TRBV19 to TRBJ1-5; 9 positions agree with TRBD1. Germline trimming cut 4 bases from V and 6 bases from J; bases unmatched to any gene: 7. The CDR3 runs 15 residues. The germline gives CDR1 LNHDA, CDR2 SQIVND (reference sequence). CDR3 residues: CASSTDRGTRQPQHF. The DNA of the CDR3 is TGTGCCAGTAGTACAGACAGGGGGACGCGTCAGCCCCAGCATTTT.

This chain links TRBV28 with TRBJ2-3, with D unresolved. V was clipped by 5 bases and J by 9 bases, with 9 bases between them. Germline CDR1 is MDHEN and CDR2 is SYDVKM. The CDR3 runs 11 residues. CDR3 sequence reads: CASSTPRTQYF. CDR3 sequence (DNA): TGTGCCAGCAGTACCCCCCGGACGCAGTATTTT.

Points on this clone: This CDR3 is also generated by other DNA sequences in the sample. The chain carries TRBV4-3 and TRBJ1-2; D not resolved. Trimming removed 0 bases from V and 4 bases from J, with 6 bases in between. Germline values: CDR1 LGHNA, CDR2 YSLEER. The CDR3 length is 13 residues. The CDR3: CASSQEARYGYTF. CDR3 sequence (DNA): TGCGCCAGCAGCCAAGAGGCACGCTATGGCTACACCTTC.

This chain connects TRBV18 to TRBJ2-7; D perhaps matches TRBD1 (6 bases). CDR3 length equals 14 residues. The V end lost 11 bases, the J end lost 2 bases, and 19 bases lay between the germline ends. Germline assignment: CDR1 KGHSH and CDR2 LQKENI. This CDR3 is CAGGGGQSPYEQYF. Here the CDR3 DNA reads TGTGCCGGTGGTGGGGGCCAGTCCCCCTACGAGCAGTACTTC.

This sequence joins TRBV28 and TRBJ1-1, with 7 bases fitting TRBD1. This CDR3 region has 15 residues. V shed 5 bases, J shed 5 bases, and the junction held 11 bases outside the gene matches. The germline V gene has CDR1 MDHEN and CDR2 SYDVKM. CDR3 amino acids: CASSPHTPGGTEAFF. DNA of the CDR3: TGTGCCAGCAGTCCCCATACCCCAGGGGGGACTGAAGCTTTCTTT.

The rearrangement uses TRBV30 and TRBJ1-5; TRBD1 might be the D (6 bases). Looked up from germline, CDR1 is GTSNPN and CDR2 is SVGIG (reference sequence). The CDR3 sequence is 13 residues long. Trimming left V 0 bases short and J 11 bases short, with 14 bases between. For the CDR3, the DNA is TGTGCCTGGAGTGTAGGGGGGGGTGAGGCCCAGCATTTT. Its translation is CAWSVGGGEAQHF.

This sequence joins TRBV27 and TRBJ1-2; TRBD1 matches 10 bases. The germline V gene encodes CDR1 MNHEY and CDR2 SMNVEV (reference sequence). CDR3 length: 17 amino acids. The V segment lost 3 bases and the J segment 7 bases; nucleotides outside the gene matches: 14. CDR3 sequence reads: CASSFSMTGGAAGGYTF. The DNA of the CDR3 is TGTGCCAGCAGTTTTTCCATGACAGGGGGCGCGGCTGGTGGCTACACCTTC.

V is TRBV7-9 and J is TRBJ1-5; 7 nucleotides line up with TRBD1. V was clipped by 3 bases and J by 0 bases; unmatched bases: 2. The CDR3 length is 15 residues. Germline CDR1 is SEHNR and CDR2 is FQNEAQ (reference sequence). CDR3 residues: CASSLDRNSNQPQHF. DNA of the CDR3: TGTGCCAGCAGCTTGGACAGGAATAGCAATCAGCCCCAGCATTTT.

The chain employs TRBV9 and TRBJ1-1; no clear D. Looked up from germline, CDR1 is SGDLS and CDR2 is YYNGEE. CDR3 size: 14 residues. V gave up 3 bases and J gave up 2 bases, with 11 bases separating them. The CDR3 DNA follows: TGTGCCAGCAGCGGGAGGGTGAGTAACACTGAAGCTTTCTTT. It is translated as CASSGRVSNTEAFF.

The V gene is TRBV28, the J gene TRBJ2-7; TRBD1 matches at 7 bases. Unmatched junction bases numbered 6, after V lost 7 bases and J lost 0 bases. Germline values: CDR1 MDHEN, CDR2 SYDVKM. The CDR3 extends over 14 amino acids. The CDR3 protein is CASIGTAPSYEQYF. The CDR3 DNA sequence: TGTGCCAGCATCGGGACAGCACCCTCCTACGAGCAGTACTTC.

The gene calls are TRBV6-5 and TRBJ1-1; D is uncertain. Germline V gene data show CDR1 as MNHEY and CDR2 as SVGAGI. Trimming left V 5 bases short and J 5 bases short, with 9 bases between. The CDR3 loop spans 12 amino acids. The CDR3 spells CASSTGGTEAFF. In DNA form, the CDR3 reads TGTGCCAGCAGTACCGGAGGTACTGAAGCTTTCTTT.

This chain connects TRBV19 to TRBJ2-5; D ambiguous. CDR1 and CDR2 from the germline V gene are LNHDA and SQIVND (reference sequence). The V gene lost 5 bases and the J gene lost 5 bases, with 15 bases spanning the gap. This CDR3 spans 14 amino acids. CDR3 coding DNA: TGTGCCAGTAGTCCTTTCGGGTCTGGGGAGACCCAGTACTTC. This encodes CASSPFGSGETQYF.

This sequence joins TRBV4-1 and TRBJ2-2; 12 bases fit TRBD1. Germline CDR1 MGHRA, CDR2 YSYEKL. The CDR3 totals 16 residues. The V gene end was trimmed by 4 bases and the J gene end by 4 bases; junction bases not matched to a gene: 4. In nucleotides, the CDR3 is TGCGCCAGCAGCCCAGGGACAGGGGGCCGCACCGGGGAGCTGTTTTTT. It translates to CASSPGTGGRTGELFF.

The chain couples TRBV6-6 to TRBJ2-2, with D maybe TRBD2 (7 bases). The germline CDR1 and CDR2 sequences are MNHNY and SVGAGI (reference sequence). This CDR3 has 15 residues. V was pared by 10 bases and J by 5 bases, with 20 bases between. The CDR3 protein is CATLIGGARTGELFF. The CDR3 nucleotides are TGTGCCACCCTCATTGGGGGGGCGCGTACCGGGGAGCTGTTTTTT.

The DNA for the CDR3 is TGTGCCAGCAGCTCGGGACACCCGAACACTGAAGCTTTCTTT. Residues: CASSSGHPNTEAFF. The chain joins TRBV28 to TRBJ1-1; a weak D match, TRBD1 (6 bases). V was clipped by 6 bases and J by 1 base, with 12 bases between them. The CDR3 contains 14 residues. Germline V gene lookup returns CDR1 MDHEN and CDR2 SYDVKM.

The rearrangement uses TRBV10-2 and TRBJ2-5, with 8 bases fitting TRBD2. CDR3 length: 16 residues. Trimming at V came to 2 bases and at J to 0 bases, leaving 5 bases not matched to a gene. The germline V gene has CDR1 WSHSY and CDR2 SAAADI. The CDR3 DNA follows: TGCGCCAGCAGTGAGCCTGCGGGAGGCCACCAAGAGACCCAGTACTTC. Its protein product is CASSEPAGGHQETQYF.

This sequence joins TRBV6-5 and TRBJ1-4; D may be TRBD1 (6 bases). This CDR3 region has 15 residues. CDR1 and CDR2 (germline): MNHEY, SVGAGI. Trimming stripped 6 bases from V and 0 bases from J, with 11 bases between. CDR3 in DNA: TGTGCCAGCAGCCCTGGACAGTCAACTAATGAAAAACTGTTTTTT. Translation gives CASSPGQSTNEKLFF.

This rearrangement joins TRBV9 to TRBJ1-6; D not resolved. Trimming took off 0 bases at V and 5 bases at J, with 9 bases between the two ends. Germline V lookup: CDR1 SGDLS, CDR2 YYNGEE. The CDR3 is made up of 15 amino acids. The CDR3 protein is CASSVGVSHNSPLHF. For the CDR3, the DNA is TGTGCCAGCAGCGTAGGGGTTAGCCATAATTCACCCCTCCACTTT.

The CDR3 coding sequence is TGCAGCGTTGAAACCGGGACAGGGGGCGGGCAGCCCCAGCATTTT. It is translated as CSVETGTGGGQPQHF. The rearrangement joins TRBV29-1 to TRBJ1-5; TRBD1 aligns across 12 bases. This CDR3 contains 15 residues. Looked up from germline, CDR1 is SQVTM and CDR2 is ANQGSEA. V lost 2 bases and J lost 7; bases outside the gene matches: 6.

This chain connects TRBV18 to TRBJ2-7; perhaps TRBD2 as D (5 bases). Germline CDR1 and CDR2: KGHSH and LQKENI. Trimming removed 3 bases at V and 3 bases at J, with 9 bases between. The CDR3 is made up of 13 amino acids. The CDR3, as DNA: TGTGCCAGCTCACCGGCGGGTAACTACGAGCAGTACTTC. It is translated as CASSPAGNYEQYF.

This chain links TRBV30 with TRBJ1-4; 10 bases map to TRBD1. This CDR3 has 14 amino acids. Trimming at V came to 1 base and at J to 8 bases, leaving 4 bases not matched to a gene. Looked up from germline, CDR1 is GTSNPN and CDR2 is SVGIG (reference sequence). In nucleotides, the CDR3 is TGTGCCTGGAGTGCGGACAGGGGGTGGGAAAAACTGTTTTTT. It specifies CAWSADRGWEKLFF.

The genes are TRBV6-5 and TRBJ2-3; 10 nucleotides line up with TRBD2. The germline gives CDR1 MNHEY, CDR2 SVGAGI. This CDR3 has 15 amino acids. Trimming took 5 bases from V and 3 from J; bases not matched to a gene: 5. This chain's CDR3 is CASSRSGRGTDTQYF. In DNA, the CDR3 is TGTGCCAGCAGTCGGAGCGGGAGGGGGACAGATACGCAGTATTTT.

The rearrangement joins TRBV2 to TRBJ2-7; D remains ambiguous. The V and J ends lost 4 bases and 3 bases respectively, with 13 bases between them. Germline V gives CDR1 SNHLY, CDR2 FYNNEI. The CDR3 totals 14 residues. The CDR3 loop reads CASSGARPYYEQYF. CDR3 DNA: TGTGCCAGCAGTGGGGCCCGCCCGTACTACGAGCAGTACTTC.

In terms of frequency, this clone is medium-sized. V is TRBV6-1 and J is TRBJ1-3; 8 bases fit TRBD1. Trimming at V came to 1 base and at J to 4 bases, leaving 6 bases not matched to a gene. The germline V gene has CDR1 MNHNS and CDR2 SASEGT. This CDR3 is 16 amino acids long. The CDR3 sequence: CASSEVAGGGGNTIYF. The CDR3 DNA follows: TGTGCCAGCAGTGAAGTGGCAGGGGGCGGAGGAAACACCATATATTTT.

The J gene is TRBJ2-1, the V gene TRBV6-5; 10 bases fit TRBD2. CDR3 length: 14 amino acids. Unmatched junction bases numbered 5, after V lost 2 bases and J lost 10 bases. Germline CDR1 MNHEY, CDR2 SVGAGI. CDR3 amino acids: CASSYVAGGGEQFF. CDR3 bases: TGTGCCAGCAGTTACGTAGCGGGGGGAGGGGAGCAGTTCTTC.

The chain recombines TRBV18 with TRBJ1-2; 10 positions agree with TRBD1. Germline-derived CDR1 and CDR2 are KGHSH and LQKENI. The CDR3 sequence is 16 residues long. The junction had 11 bases not matched to a gene; V was cut back by 4 bases and J by 6 bases. DNA of the CDR3: TGTGCCAGCTCACGATCGACAGGGGGCAATCCGGATGGCTACACCTTC. It encodes CASSRSTGGNPDGYTF.